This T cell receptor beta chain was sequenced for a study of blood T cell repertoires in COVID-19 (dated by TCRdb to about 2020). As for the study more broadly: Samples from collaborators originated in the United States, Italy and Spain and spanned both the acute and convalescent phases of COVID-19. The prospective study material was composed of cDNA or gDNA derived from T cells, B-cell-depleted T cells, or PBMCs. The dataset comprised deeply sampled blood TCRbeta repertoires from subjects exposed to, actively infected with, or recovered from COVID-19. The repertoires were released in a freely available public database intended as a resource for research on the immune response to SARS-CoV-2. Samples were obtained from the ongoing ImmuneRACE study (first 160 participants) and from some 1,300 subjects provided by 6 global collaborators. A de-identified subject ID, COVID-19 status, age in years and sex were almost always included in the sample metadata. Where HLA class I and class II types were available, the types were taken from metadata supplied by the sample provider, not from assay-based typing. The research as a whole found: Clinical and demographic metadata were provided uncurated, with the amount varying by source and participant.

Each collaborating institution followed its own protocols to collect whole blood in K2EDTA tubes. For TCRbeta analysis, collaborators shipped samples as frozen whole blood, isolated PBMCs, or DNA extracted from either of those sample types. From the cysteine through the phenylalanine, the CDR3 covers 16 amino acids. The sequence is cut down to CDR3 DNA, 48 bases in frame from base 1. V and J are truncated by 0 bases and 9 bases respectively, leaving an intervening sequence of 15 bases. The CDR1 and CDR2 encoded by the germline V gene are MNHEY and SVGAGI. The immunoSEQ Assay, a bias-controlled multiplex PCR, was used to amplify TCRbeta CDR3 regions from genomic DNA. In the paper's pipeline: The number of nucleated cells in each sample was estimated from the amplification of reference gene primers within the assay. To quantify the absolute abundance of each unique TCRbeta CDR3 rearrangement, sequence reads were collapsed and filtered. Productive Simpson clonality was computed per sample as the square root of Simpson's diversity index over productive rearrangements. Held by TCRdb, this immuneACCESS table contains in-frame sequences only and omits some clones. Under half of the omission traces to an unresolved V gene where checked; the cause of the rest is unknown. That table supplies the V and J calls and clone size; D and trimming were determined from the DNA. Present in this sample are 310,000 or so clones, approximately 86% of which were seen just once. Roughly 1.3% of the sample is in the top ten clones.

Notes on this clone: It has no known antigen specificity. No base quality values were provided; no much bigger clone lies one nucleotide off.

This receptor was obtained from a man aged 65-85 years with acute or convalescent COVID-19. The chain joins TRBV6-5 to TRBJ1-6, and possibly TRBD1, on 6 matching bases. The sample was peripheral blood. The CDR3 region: CASSYSRGRGGSPLHF. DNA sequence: TGTGCCAGCAGTTACTCGAGGGGCAGGGGCGGTTCACCCCTCCACTTT.